This TCR beta chain was obtained from a study of T cells in localized non-small cell lung cancer. About this clone itself: The antigen is undetermined.

This CDR3 spans 12 amino acids. V was clipped by 6 bases and J by 0 bases, with 6 bases between them. Per germline, CDR1 MDHEN and CDR2 SYDVKM. TCRdb's copy holds only in-frame clones and misses some; the assay was immunoSEQ multiplex PCR. The profile shows roughly 25,000 clones, about 94% of them singletons. Study-wide findings and caveats: It was uninvolved adjacent lung that showed the highest T cell clonality, exceeding tumor. Adjacent lung tissue had a median around 57 of the top 100 clones found in the tumor. Longer survival (overall) was linked to higher T cell density in blood. As only one tumor region underwent sequencing, heterogeneity remains possible.

The TCR comes from a woman aged 35-75 years with stage I lung adenocarcinoma. The sequences come from peripheral blood, collected before any cancer treatment. This sequence joins TRBV28 and TRBJ2-7; D remains ambiguous. CDR3 coding DNA: TGTGCCAGCAGGGTGAACTCCTACGAGCAGTACTTC. Translating it yields CASRVNSYEQYF.